This T cell receptor (beta chain) was documented in a study of identical twins. General study results and limits: Cross-sectional statistical analysis was relied on for the conclusions, without the same donors being followed.

V lost 4 bases and J 4 bases, leaving 6 bases between the germline ends. The CDR3 is 12 amino acids. CDR1 is MNHEY and CDR2 is SVGAGI in the germline V gene. Using its own MiXCR run on the 5' RACE reads, TCRdb lists one record per CDR3 protein. Of 470,000 or so distinct CDR3 sequences in the sample, roughly 26% were seen once. This clonotype was observed a few times. The antigen is unknown. These sequences were also reported in another study, on T cells expressing NK-cell markers. That report adds: Several donors likewise had their CD3+CD56-NKG2C+ fraction led by these clonotypes.

V and J are TRBV6-5 and TRBJ2-3; D unresolved. This receptor was taken from a woman under 30 in good health. Material: CD4+ T cells sorted from blood. CDR3 sequence: CASSSSPDTQYF. In DNA form, the CDR3 reads TGTGCCAGCAGTTCAAGCCCAGATACGCAGTATTTT.